This T cell receptor beta chain was recorded in a study of blood T cell repertoires in COVID-19. As originally analysed: Reference gene primers were amplified, and this amplification served to estimate nucleated cell counts. Profiled with immunoSEQ multiplex PCR; TCRdb holds only in-frame clones, not every one. The V and J calls and the clone size are those of that table, but D and trimming were determined from the DNA. The table records 100,000 or so clones, 65% to 90% of them present only once. Sequencing was done on a sample of peripheral blood. The TCR sequence derives from a man between 50 and 59 years old with acute or convalescent COVID-19.

CDR3 sequence: CASSADIGSYNEQFF. DNA of the CDR3: TGCGCCAGCAGCGCCGACATTGGGTCCTACAATGAGCAGTTCTTC. J is TRBJ2-1 and V is TRBV5-1; no clear D gene. With 4 bases removed from V and 1 base from J, the gap between germline ends came to 12 bases. The germline CDR1 and CDR2 sequences are SGHRS and YFSETQ. The CDR3 is 15 residues long.